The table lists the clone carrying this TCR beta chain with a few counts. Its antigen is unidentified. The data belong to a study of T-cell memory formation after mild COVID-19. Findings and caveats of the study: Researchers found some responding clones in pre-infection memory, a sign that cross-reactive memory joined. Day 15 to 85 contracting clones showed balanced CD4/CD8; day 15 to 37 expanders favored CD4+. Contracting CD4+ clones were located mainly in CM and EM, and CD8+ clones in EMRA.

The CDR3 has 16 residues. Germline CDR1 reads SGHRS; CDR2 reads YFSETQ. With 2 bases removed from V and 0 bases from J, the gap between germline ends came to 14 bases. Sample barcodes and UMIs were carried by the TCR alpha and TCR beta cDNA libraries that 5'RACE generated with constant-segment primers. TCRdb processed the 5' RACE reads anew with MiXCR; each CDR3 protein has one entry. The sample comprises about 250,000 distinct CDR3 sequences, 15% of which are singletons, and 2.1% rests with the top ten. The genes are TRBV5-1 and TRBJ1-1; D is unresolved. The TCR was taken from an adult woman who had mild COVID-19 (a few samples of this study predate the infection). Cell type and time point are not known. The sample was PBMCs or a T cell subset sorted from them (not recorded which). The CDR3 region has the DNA TGCGCCAGCAGCTTAGCAGGAGCCATCATGAACACTGAAGCTTTCTTT. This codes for CASSLAGAIMNTEAFF.